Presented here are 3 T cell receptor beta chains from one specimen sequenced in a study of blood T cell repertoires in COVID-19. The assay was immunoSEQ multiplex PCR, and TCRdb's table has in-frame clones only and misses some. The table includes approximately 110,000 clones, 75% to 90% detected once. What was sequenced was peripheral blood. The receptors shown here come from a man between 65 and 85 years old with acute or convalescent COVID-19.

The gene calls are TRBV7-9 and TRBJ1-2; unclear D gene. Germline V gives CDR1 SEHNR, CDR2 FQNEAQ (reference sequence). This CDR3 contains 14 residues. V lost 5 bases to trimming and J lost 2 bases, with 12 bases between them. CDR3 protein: CASSQRESNYGYTF. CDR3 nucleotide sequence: TGTGCCAGCAGCCAAAGAGAATCCAACTATGGCTACACCTTC. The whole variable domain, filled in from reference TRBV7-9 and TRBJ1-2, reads DTGVSQNPRHKITKRGQNVTFRCDPISEHNRLYWYRQTLGQGPEFLTYFQNEAQLEKSRLLSDRFSAERPKGSFSTLEIQRTEQGDSAMYLCASSQRESNYGYTFGSGTRLTVV.

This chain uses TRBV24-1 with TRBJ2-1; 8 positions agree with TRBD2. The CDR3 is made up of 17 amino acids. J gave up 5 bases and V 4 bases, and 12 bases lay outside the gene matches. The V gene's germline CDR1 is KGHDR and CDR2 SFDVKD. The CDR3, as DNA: TGTGCCACCAGTGACGACGCCAGGGGACTAGGTCACAATGAGCAGTTCTTC. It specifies CATSDDARGLGHNEQFF.

The DNA for the CDR3 is TGTGCCAGCAGACGGGAAGGACAGAATAGCAATCAGCCCCAGCATTTT. Its protein is CASRREGQNSNQPQHF. The J gene is TRBJ1-5, the V gene TRBV5-5, with TRBD1 as a possible D gene (6 bases). Trimming cost V 5 bases and J 0 bases, with 15 bases left between them. CDR1 and CDR2 (germline): SGHKS, YYEKEE (reference sequence). The CDR3 loop spans 16 amino acids.